The rows below give T cell receptor beta chains drawn from one sample of a study of CD8 T cells in ankylosing spondylitis. TCRdb ran MiXCR on the 5' RACE reads and lists one entry per CDR3 protein. The sample lists fewer than 250,000 distinct CDR3 sequences; 20% to 30% were seen once. Input material: blood, either unsorted or a sorted T cell fraction (not recorded which). The source is a male donor with ankylosing spondylitis or in good health (not recorded which). The CDR3 runs from the conserved cysteine through the conserved F or W. D genes are given only for firm matches. Clone size is stated in some rows and not others, as once, few, many or a class when expanded.

j_gene: TRBJ2-5; v_gene: TRBV9; d_gene: TRBD1; abundance: many; CDR3nt: TGTGCCAGCAGCCTAGACAGGGGATACCAAGAGACCCAGTACTTC; CDR3aa: CASSLDRGYQETQYF
j_gene: TRBJ1-1; v_gene: TRBV10-3; d_gene: -; abundance: -; CDR3nt: TGTGCCATCAGTCCCCGGGGTCAGGCCATTGAAGCTTTCTTT; CDR3aa: CAISPRGQAIEAFF
j_gene: TRBJ2-5; v_gene: TRBV5-1; d_gene: -; abundance: many; CDR3nt: TGCGCCAGCAGCTTGGAGGGTTCGGAGACCCAGTACTTC; CDR3aa: CASSLEGSETQYF
j_gene: TRBJ1-1; v_gene: TRBV29-1; d_gene: -; abundance: many; CDR3nt: TGCAGCGCGATTAATGACCGCCGGACTGAAGCTTTCTTT; CDR3aa: CSAINDRRTEAFF
j_gene: TRBJ2-3; v_gene: TRBV12-3/TRBV12-4; d_gene: -; abundance: many; CDR3nt: TGTGCCAGCAGTCGACTGTCCACAGATACGCAGTATTTT; CDR3aa: CASSRLSTDTQYF
j_gene: TRBJ2-1; v_gene: TRBV6-2/TRBV6-3; d_gene: TRBD2; abundance: many; CDR3nt: TGTGCCAGCAGCTACCAACTAGCGGGAGGGCACTTCTTC; CDR3aa: CASSYQLAGGHFF
j_gene: TRBJ1-6; v_gene: TRBV6-5; d_gene: -; abundance: few; CDR3nt: TGTGCCAGCAGTTACTCTAGGCAGGGAGGTTCACCCCTCCACTTT; CDR3aa: CASSYSRQGGSPLHF
j_gene: TRBJ2-2; v_gene: TRBV4-3; d_gene: -; abundance: few; CDR3nt: TGCGCCAGCAGCCAAGATCGCCGGGGGGAGCTGTTTTTT; CDR3aa: CASSQDRRGELFF
j_gene: TRBJ2-7; v_gene: TRBV20-1; d_gene: -; abundance: many; CDR3nt: TGCAGTGCTAGAGACTCCGGACACCTCTACGAGCAGTACTTC; CDR3aa: CSARDSGHLYEQYF
j_gene: TRBJ1-1; v_gene: TRBV20-1; d_gene: TRBD1; abundance: -; CDR3nt: TGCAGTGCTCCAACCGGGACAGGGGGCACTGAAGCTTTCTTT; CDR3aa: CSAPTGTGGTEAFF
j_gene: TRBJ1-4; v_gene: TRBV3-1; d_gene: TRBD1; abundance: many; CDR3nt: TGTGCCAGCAGCCCCGGGACAGGGGGAAGGTCTGAAAAACTGTTTTTT; CDR3aa: CASSPGTGGRSEKLFF
j_gene: TRBJ2-1; v_gene: TRBV5-1; d_gene: TRBD2; abundance: many; CDR3nt: TGCGCCAGCAGCACAAAGCGGGAGGGGCGGCGTTTCGATGAGCAGTTCTTC; CDR3aa: CASSTKREGRRFDEQFF
j_gene: TRBJ2-5; v_gene: TRBV20-1; d_gene: TRBD2; abundance: few; CDR3nt: TGCAGTGCCCGGGAGCGGGAGTCCCCAGAGACCCAGTACTTC; CDR3aa: CSARERESPETQYF
j_gene: TRBJ2-2; v_gene: TRBV5-5; d_gene: TRBD2; abundance: -; CDR3nt: TGTGCCAGCAGCCGGACTAGCGGGCTGGTCGGGGAGCTGTTTTTT; CDR3aa: CASSRTSGLVGELFF
j_gene: TRBJ2-7; v_gene: TRBV20-1; d_gene: TRBD1; abundance: many; CDR3nt: TGCAGTGCTAAGCGACGACAGGGTTGGGAGCAGTACTTC; CDR3aa: CSAKRRQGWEQYF
j_gene: TRBJ2-1; v_gene: TRBV4-3; d_gene: TRBD2; abundance: many; CDR3nt: TGCGCCAGCAGCCCTTCACTAGCGGAGAGCTCCTACAATGAGCAGTTCTTC; CDR3aa: CASSPSLAESSYNEQFF
j_gene: TRBJ2-1; v_gene: TRBV29-1; d_gene: -; abundance: -; CDR3nt: TGCAGCGTTGATCGACTCTACAATGAGCAGTTCTTC; CDR3aa: CSVDRLYNEQFF